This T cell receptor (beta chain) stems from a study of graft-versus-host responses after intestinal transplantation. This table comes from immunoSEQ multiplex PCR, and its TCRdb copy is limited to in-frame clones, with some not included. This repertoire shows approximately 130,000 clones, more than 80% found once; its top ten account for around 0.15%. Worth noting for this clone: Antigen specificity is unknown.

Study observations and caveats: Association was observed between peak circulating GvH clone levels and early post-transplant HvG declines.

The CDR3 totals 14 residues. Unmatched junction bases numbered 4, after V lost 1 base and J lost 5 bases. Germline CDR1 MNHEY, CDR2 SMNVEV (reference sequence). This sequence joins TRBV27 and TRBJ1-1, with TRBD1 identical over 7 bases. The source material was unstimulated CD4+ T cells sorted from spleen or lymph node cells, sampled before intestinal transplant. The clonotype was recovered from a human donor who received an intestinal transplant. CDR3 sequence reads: CASSLYRGRTEAFF. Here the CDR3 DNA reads TGTGCCAGCAGTTTATACAGGGGAAGAACTGAAGCTTTCTTT.